The present T cell receptor (beta chain) was sequenced within a study of blood T cell repertoires in COVID-19. Overall study context: In each case, the material was cDNA or gDNA derived from T cells, B-cell-depleted T cells, or PBMCs.

Assay: immunoSEQ multiplex PCR; the TCRdb copy retains only in-frame clones and omits some. The sample has fewer than 400,000 clones; 80% to 90% are singletons. V lost 5 bases, J lost 1 base, and 11 bases lay in between. Germline CDR1 reads LGHNT; CDR2 reads FRNRAP. The CDR3 runs 14 residues. The V and J genes are TRBV12-5 and TRBJ1-2; D possibly corresponds to TRBD1 (5 bases). The specimen was PBMCs or T cells enriched from blood (not recorded which). This TCR came from a man aged 30-40 years who had recovered from COVID-19. The CDR3 bases are TGTGCTAGTGGTACATCGACAGTTAACTATGGCTACACCTTC. Protein product: CASGTSTVNYGYTF.